This entry lists 14 T cell receptor beta chains sequenced from one sample in a study of blood T cells in healthy people across ages. The second PCR ran about 6 to 11 cycles with a sample-barcoded 5' primer and J-beta primers. TCRdb processed the 5' RACE reads anew with MiXCR; each CDR3 protein has one entry. Of around 750,000 distinct CDR3 sequences listed, 53% are singletons. The sequenced sample consisted of blood. The receptors here all came from a man older than 75 in good health.

The chain employs TRBV20-1 and TRBJ2-5; 10 bases agree with TRBD2. Germline loops: CDR1 DFQATT, CDR2 SNEGSKA (reference sequence). Unmatched junction bases numbered 6, after V lost 1 base and J lost 1 base. CDR3 length equals 16 residues. The CDR3 here is CSARVAAGGLQETQYF. The CDR3 nucleotides read TGCAGTGCTAGAGTAGCAGCGGGAGGGCTCCAAGAGACCCAGTACTTC.

The chain uses TRBV9 and TRBJ2-3; D is perhaps TRBD2 (7 bases). Between the trimmed V and J ends, which lost 3 bases and 4 bases, there was a span of 18 bases. The germline V gene encodes CDR1 SGDLS and CDR2 YYNGEE. There are 16 residues in the CDR3. The CDR3 DNA reads TGTGCCAGCAGCGCCCTTCAGGGGAGGGCCCCAGATACGCAGTATTTT. Translated, it gives CASSALQGRAPDTQYF.

The chain is built from TRBV29-1 and TRBJ2-1, with 8 positions matching TRBD1. Unmatched junction bases numbered 7, after V lost 3 bases and J lost 6 bases. CDR3 length: 14 residues. Germline V CDR1 and CDR2: SQVTM, ANQGSEA. Written as DNA, the CDR3 is TGCAGCGTTGACGCGGGACAGGTATTCAATGAGCAGTTCTTC. This translates into CSVDAGQVFNEQFF.

This clonotype was counted between two and nine times. The CDR3: CAIIRDGSYEQYF. The CDR3 DNA sequence: TGTGCCATCATTAGGGACGGAAGCTACGAGCAGTACTTC. The chain employs TRBV10-3 and TRBJ2-7; D may match TRBD1 or TRBD2 (5 bases each). The CDR3 contains 13 residues. The germline V gene encodes CDR1 ENHRY and CDR2 SYGVKD. V lost 7 bases to trimming and J lost 3 bases, with 13 bases between them.

The chain recombines TRBV29-1 with TRBJ2-1, with 14 bases matching TRBD2. This CDR3 contains 14 residues. Germline-derived CDR1 and CDR2 are SQVTM and ANQGSEA. The trim removed 6 bases at V and 9 bases at J, leaving 7 bases unmatched. CDR3 region: CSVGGLAGEGEQFF. The CDR3 nucleotides read TGCAGCGTGGGGGGACTAGCGGGAGAGGGTGAGCAGTTCTTC.

The CDR3 DNA is TGTGCCAGCAGCGTAGACCCGGCCTCGGTGGGTTCACCCCTCCACTTT. It is translated as CASSVDPASVGSPLHF. This chain connects TRBV9 to TRBJ1-6; D gene unclear. The CDR3 runs to 16 residues. Per germline, CDR1 SGDLS and CDR2 YYNGEE. Trimming removed 0 bases from V and 9 bases from J, with 16 bases in between.

The table lists this clonotype with a few counts. This chain connects TRBV12-3 or TRBV12-4 to TRBJ2-3, with D unclear. The CDR3 totals 16 residues. V was cut by 0 bases and J by 2 bases, with 12 bases left in between. The CDR3 here is CASSLAGRETTDTQYF. The CDR3 DNA reads as TGTGCCAGCAGTTTAGCGGGCCGAGAAACCACAGATACGCAGTATTTT.

The chain links TRBV10-3 to TRBJ1-5, with D perhaps matching TRBD1 (5 bases). The ends were cut back, 8 bases at V and 3 bases at J, with 14 bases in the middle. Germline V CDR1 and CDR2: ENHRY, SYGVKD. CDR3 size: 14 residues. DNA of the CDR3: TGTGCCATCGGGGTGGGGCCGCTCAATCAGCCCCAGCATTTT. It encodes CAIGVGPLNQPQHF.

CDR3 region: CAWGWGGADIQYF. CDR3 coding DNA: TGTGCCTGGGGTTGGGGAGGGGCGGACATTCAGTACTTC. This chain connects TRBV30 to TRBJ2-4; 7 bases agree with TRBD2. CDR3 length equals 13 residues. The germline CDR1 and CDR2 sequences are GTSNPN and SVGIG (reference sequence). The V gene end was trimmed by 5 bases and the J gene end by 8 bases; junction bases not matched to a gene: 9.

This clonotype has ten or more counts. The chain couples TRBV6-5 to TRBJ2-5; either TRBD1 or TRBD2 may fit D (6 bases each). Germline loops: CDR1 MNHEY, CDR2 SVGAGI. Trimming pared 4 bases from V and 5 bases from J, leaving 14 bases between. The CDR3 extends over 14 amino acids. The CDR3 region is CASSSLGGGETQYF. The CDR3, as DNA: TGTGCCAGCAGTTCCCTCGGAGGGGGGGAGACCCAGTACTTC.

This clonotype occurred a few times. The gene calls are TRBV20-1 and TRBJ1-1; D is ambiguous. Trimming stripped 4 bases from V and 1 base from J, with 10 bases between. In germline, CDR1 is DFQATT, CDR2 SNEGSKA (reference sequence). The CDR3 runs to 13 residues. The CDR3 nucleotides read TGCAGTGCTACCTCGCCGGAGAACACTGAAGCTTTCTTT. It translates to CSATSPENTEAFF.

This clonotype was picked up one time. This chain links TRBV2 with TRBJ2-3, with TRBD2 matching 7 bases. J gave up 5 bases and V 10 bases, and 12 bases lay outside the gene matches. CDR3 size: 14 residues. The germline V gene encodes CDR1 SNHLY and CDR2 FYNNEI. The CDR3 protein is CANRLREVGDTQYF. The CDR3 nucleotides read TGTGCCAACCGTCTTCGGGAGGTGGGAGATACGCAGTATTTT.

A remark on this clonotype: Its ends do not fully match the called genes, so a read error is possible. V is TRBV29-1 and J is TRBJ2-2; 9 bases match TRBD1. The CDR3 is made up of 13 amino acids. Germline lookup yields CDR1 SQVTM and CDR2 ANQGSEA. CDR3: CSVGTGSTGELFF. The CDR3 DNA follows: TGTAGCGTTGGGACAGGGAGCACCGGGGAGCTGTTTTTT.

This clonotype occurred a few times. The V and J genes are TRBV5-1 and TRBJ2-1; 7 bases line up with TRBD1. The CDR3 covers 12 residues. Germline CDR1 and CDR2: SGHRS and YFSETQ. After removal of 4 bases from V and 7 bases from J, the junction contained 2 bases not matched to a gene. CDR3 DNA sequence: TGCGCCAGCAGCCAACAGGGGAATGAGCAGTTCTTC. It translates to CASSQQGNEQFF.